This TCR beta chain was found in a study of blood T cell repertoires in COVID-19. Participant reports of clinical history set cohort assignment. This table comes from immunoSEQ multiplex PCR, and its TCRdb copy is limited to in-frame clones, with some not included. The sample includes fewer than 250,000 clones, over 75% seen only once; the top ten take approximately 9.1%. The trim removed 3 bases at V and 2 bases at J, leaving 5 bases unmatched. Germline loops: CDR1 KGHSH, CDR2 LQKENI. The CDR3 spans 15 residues. The sequencing input was PBMCs or T cells enriched from blood (not recorded which). This sequence originates from a woman in her fifties or sixties with acute COVID-19. V gene TRBV18 combines with J gene TRBJ1-1; 8 bases are shared with TRBD1. In nucleotides, the CDR3 is TGTGCCAGCTCACCTGGGACAGGCGAAAACACTGAAGCTTTCTTT. Translating gives CASSPGTGENTEAFF.